The 30 T cell receptor beta chains in this list originate from one sample, sequenced in a study of radiation and T cells in renal cell carcinoma. Time point noted: blood 4 weeks post-SBRT, at nephrectomy. Described treatment: 15 Gy SBRT to primary tumor, nephrectomy 4 weeks later. The data were produced by immunoSEQ multiplex PCR, yet TCRdb's version contains in-frame clones alone and is incomplete. The sample has roughly 58,000 clones, roughly 80% seen once; the top ten hold approximately 6.8%. The sample in question was blood, obtained from a patient whose treatment included radiotherapy and nephrectomy. The receptor source for this set is a man between 60 and 70 years old with renal cell carcinoma.

The chain uses TRBV5-1 and TRBJ1-4; D is ambiguous. Germline CDR1 and CDR2: SGHRS and YFSETQ. Trimming took off 0 bases at V and 7 bases at J, with 16 bases between the two ends. The CDR3 has 16 amino acids. The CDR3 spells CASSLVGFLSSEKLFF. CDR3 in DNA: TGCGCCAGCAGCTTGGTAGGGTTCCTTAGTAGTGAAAAACTGTTTTTT.

This chain connects TRBV10-3 to TRBJ2-5, with 9 bases matching TRBD1. The CDR3 spans 15 residues. Germline V lookup: CDR1 ENHRY, CDR2 SYGVKD. Trimming took 10 bases from V and 10 from J; bases not matched to a gene: 19. As DNA, the CDR3 is TGTGCCACGCGAACCCCGGACAGGGGAACAGAAGGCCAGTACTTC. Its protein product is CATRTPDRGTEGQYF.

This clone was seen a few times. This chain connects TRBV7-9 to TRBJ2-5; D remains ambiguous. From germline, CDR1 is SEHNR and CDR2 FQNEAQ (reference sequence). The CDR3 has 13 amino acids. V shed 5 bases and J shed 5 bases, with 12 bases lying between them. The CDR3 loop is CASSLGMWETQYF. Written as DNA, the CDR3 is TGTGCCAGCAGCCTTGGGATGTGGGAGACCCAGTACTTC.

V is TRBV11-2 and J is TRBJ1-2, with D possibly matching TRBD1 (5 bases). CDR3 length: 13 residues. V was cut by 5 bases and J by 8 bases, with 15 bases left in between. Germline V gene sequence: CDR1 SGHAT, CDR2 FQNNGV. The CDR3 spells CASSPWGSGGYTF. The CDR3 DNA sequence: TGTGCCAGCAGCCCCTGGGGGTCAGGAGGCTACACCTTC.

The chain carries TRBV2 and TRBJ1-2; D may be TRBD1 (5 bases). Germline V gives CDR1 SNHLY, CDR2 FYNNEI. The CDR3 has 14 amino acids. V was trimmed by 2 bases and J by 4 bases, leaving 11 bases between them. Here the CDR3 reads CASSESPGGYGYTF. CDR3 sequence (DNA): TGTGCCAGCAGTGAAAGTCCGGGGGGCTATGGCTACACCTTC.

The rearrangement joins TRBV13 to TRBJ2-7, with TRBD2 matching over 15 bases. The CDR3 totals 18 residues. Trimming at V came to 3 bases and at J to 0 bases, leaving 6 bases not matched to a gene. Germline CDR1 is PRHDT and CDR2 is FYEKMQ (reference sequence). DNA for the CDR3: TGTGCCAGCAGCTTGGGACTAGCGGGGGGCTCCTTCTCCTACGAGCAGTACTTC. Its protein product is CASSLGLAGGSFSYEQYF.

The chain recombines TRBV14 with TRBJ1-2, with D perhaps TRBD1 (5 bases). V dropped 4 bases and J dropped 8 bases, with 17 bases sitting between them. CDR1 is SGHDN and CDR2 is FVKESK in the germline V gene. The CDR3 is 14 residues long. The CDR3 here is CASSPRPDSGGYTF. In DNA, the CDR3 is TGTGCCAGCAGCCCTCGGCCCGACTCAGGGGGCTACACCTTC.

The J gene is TRBJ2-7, the V gene TRBV5-6, with D possibly TRBD1 on 6 matching bases. Germline V gene sequence: CDR1 SGHDT, CDR2 YYEEEE. CDR3 size: 14 residues. Deletions cut 3 bases from V and 3 bases from J, with 13 bases between. CDR3 protein: CASSSGTHHYEQYV. Here the CDR3 DNA reads TGTGCCAGCAGCTCCGGGACACACCACTACGAGCAGTACGTC.

V gene TRBV5-1 combines with J gene TRBJ1-2, with 8 nucleotides matching TRBD1. Germline V CDR1 and CDR2: SGHRS, YFSETQ. The V and J ends lost 4 bases and 4 bases, in that order; junction bases with no gene match: 12. CDR3 length: 16 amino acids. CDR3 sequence (DNA): TGCGCCAGCAGCCCCTTGATTGGACAGGGTAGCTATGGCTACACCTTC. Protein sequence: CASSPLIGQGSYGYTF.

This clone was observed a handful of times. V gene TRBV7-2 combines with J gene TRBJ1-3; 7 positions agree with TRBD1. The germline V gene has CDR1 SGHTA and CDR2 FQGNSA. The junction had 3 bases not matched to a gene; V was cut back by 3 bases and J by 4 bases. The CDR3 spans 14 residues. The CDR3 sequence is CASSFPGQGNTIYF. CDR3 sequence (DNA): TGTGCCAGCAGCTTTCCGGGACAGGGAAACACCATATATTTT.

The chain joins TRBV7-9 to TRBJ1-1; D not resolved. This CDR3 has 12 residues. CDR1 is SEHNR, CDR2 FQNEAQ, per germline (reference sequence). Trimming removed 1 base at V and 9 bases at J, with 9 bases between. The CDR3 loop reads CASSLDGQQAFF. CDR3 sequence (DNA): TGTGCCAGCAGCTTAGATGGGCAGCAAGCTTTCTTT.

V usage is TRBV7-2 and J usage is TRBJ1-2, with unresolved D. The V gene's germline CDR1 is SGHTA and CDR2 FQGNSA. This CDR3 contains 14 residues. V gave up 1 base and J gave up 7 bases, with 13 bases separating them. CDR3 loop: CASSLGRARPGYTF. The CDR3 nucleotides are TGTGCCAGCAGCTTAGGAAGGGCCAGGCCTGGCTACACCTTC.

A few counts support this clone. The chain combines TRBV9 with TRBJ1-1; no clear D gene. Germline V gene data show CDR1 as SGDLS and CDR2 as YYNGEE. The CDR3 is 13 residues long. V gave up 0 bases and J gave up 5 bases, with 8 bases separating them. Here the CDR3 DNA reads TGTGCCAGCAGCGTAGGGGCGGAGACTGAAGCTTTCTTT. This translates into CASSVGAETEAFF.

This rearrangement joins TRBV7-2 to TRBJ1-2; the match to TRBD1 covers 8 bases. V lost 3 bases, J lost 0 bases, and 9 bases stayed unmatched. The germline CDR1 and CDR2 sequences are SGHTA and FQGNSA. This CDR3 is built from 17 residues. This CDR3 reads CASSFLQGQGANYGYTF. The CDR3 DNA reads TGTGCCAGCAGCTTTCTTCAAGGACAGGGCGCTAACTATGGCTACACCTTC.

This chain joins TRBV4-1 and TRBJ1-5; TRBD1 is a possible D gene (6 bases). Germline values: CDR1 MGHRA, CDR2 YSYEKL. The V end was cut by 0 bases, the J end by 0 bases, with 9 bases between. CDR3 size: 16 residues. The CDR3 region has the DNA TGCGCCAGCAGCCAAGAACAGGGTTATAGCAATCAGCCCCAGCATTTT. Its translation: CASSQEQGYSNQPQHF.

This chain links TRBV11-2 with TRBJ1-1; D may be TRBD1 (6 bases). Trimming took 1 base from V and 0 from J, leaving 12 bases between them. The CDR3 runs 16 residues. Germline V gene sequence: CDR1 SGHAT, CDR2 FQNNGV. The CDR3 here is CASSLGYRAMNTEAFF. Written as DNA, the CDR3 is TGTGCCAGCAGCTTAGGTTACAGGGCAATGAACACTGAAGCTTTCTTT.

The CDR3 protein is CASSTTSSRAYNEQFF. The CDR3, as DNA: TGTGCCAGCAGCACGACCTCCTCTCGCGCCTACAATGAGCAGTTCTTC. The chain employs TRBV9 and TRBJ2-1; D not resolved. Trimming pared 4 bases from V and 2 bases from J, leaving 16 bases between. CDR3 length: 16 residues. Germline V gene sequence: CDR1 SGDLS, CDR2 YYNGEE.

The chain uses TRBV11-3 and TRBJ2-2; tentative D call: TRBD2 (5 bases). V was cut by 5 bases and J by 7 bases, with 14 bases left in between. There are 14 residues in the CDR3. Germline V gene data show CDR1 as SGHNT and CDR2 as YENEEA. This CDR3 is CASSPLREFGELFF. The CDR3 DNA follows: TGTGCCAGCAGCCCATTGAGGGAGTTCGGGGAGCTGTTTTTT.

This sequence joins TRBV9 and TRBJ1-4, with 7 nucleotides matching TRBD1. CDR3 size: 15 residues. CDR1 and CDR2 (germline): SGDLS, YYNGEE. The ends lost 0 bases at V and 6 bases at J; junction bases unmatched: 5. CDR3: CASSVETGAYEKLFF. DNA for the CDR3: TGTGCCAGCAGCGTAGAAACAGGGGCGTATGAAAAACTGTTTTTT.

The CDR3 DNA reads as TGTGCCAGCAGCCCTAGAGTCTTAGCGGGGGGGCCTGGGGCCAACGTCCTGACTTTC. This sequence encodes CASSPRVLAGGPGANVLTF. J is TRBJ2-6 and V is TRBV7-2; TRBD2 agrees at 11 bases. Per germline, CDR1 SGHTA and CDR2 FQGNSA. V trimming: 5 bases; J trimming: 2 bases; junction bases outside the gene matches: 11. CDR3 length: 19 amino acids.

The rearrangement joins TRBV29-1 to TRBJ1-1; the D gene is possibly TRBD1 (5 bases). This CDR3 is built from 12 residues. Germline CDR1 and CDR2: SQVTM and ANQGSEA. V was pared by 5 bases and J by 1 base, with 8 bases between. The CDR3 spells CSVPTANTEAFF. In DNA, the CDR3 is TGCAGCGTTCCGACAGCGAACACTGAAGCTTTCTTT.

The chain's CDR3 is CASWHSPDSEQFF. DNA of the CDR3: TGTGCCAGCTGGCACAGCCCCGACAGTGAGCAGTTCTTC. This chain links TRBV7-8 with TRBJ2-1, with D possibly matching TRBD1 (5 bases). V was cut by 8 bases and J by 9 bases, with 17 bases left in between. From germline, CDR1 is SGHVS and CDR2 FQNEAQ. The CDR3 totals 13 residues.

The V gene is TRBV7-8, the J gene TRBJ2-2; 7 nucleotides align to TRBD1. This CDR3 comprises 14 residues. Trimming cost V 5 bases and J 3 bases; bases outside gene matches: 3. Germline lookup yields CDR1 SGHVS and CDR2 FQNEAQ. CDR3 sequence (DNA): TGTGCCAGCAGCCCACAGGGGTACACCGGGGAGCTGTTTTTT. Translated: CASSPQGYTGELFF. Full variable domain (remainder filled in from reference TRBV7-8 and TRBJ2-2): GAGVSQSPRYKVAKRGQDVALRCDPISGHVSLFWYQQALGQGPEFLTYFQNEAQLDKSGLPSDRFFAERPEGSVSTLKIQRTQQEDSAVYLCASSPQGYTGELFFGEGSRLTVL.

The chain links TRBV10-2 to TRBJ2-3, with D hard to call. In germline, CDR1 is WSHSY, CDR2 SAAADI. The CDR3 contains 15 residues. With 9 bases removed from V and 0 bases from J, the gap between germline ends came to 16 bases. DNA for the CDR3: TGCGCCAGTAGACGGACGGGCCCTAGCACAGATACGCAGTATTTT. It codes for CASRRTGPSTDTQYF.

The rearrangement joins TRBV5-1 to TRBJ1-2; TRBD1 aligns across 7 bases. The V gene's germline CDR1 is SGHRS and CDR2 YFSETQ. The CDR3 spans 16 residues. The V and J ends lost 3 bases and 0 bases, in that order; junction bases with no gene match: 8. CDR3 sequence reads: CASSYLAGQANYGYTF. CDR3 nucleotides: TGCGCCAGCAGCTACCTAGCTGGACAGGCTAACTATGGCTACACCTTC.

The rearrangement uses TRBV19 and TRBJ2-1, with D hard to call. The CDR3 totals 14 residues. The germline V gene encodes CDR1 LNHDA and CDR2 SQIVND (reference sequence). V was pared by 3 bases and J by 5 bases, with 11 bases between. CDR3 bases: TGTGCCAGTAGTATCGATCCGTCCCACAATGAGCAGTTCTTC. Translated: CASSIDPSHNEQFF.

The V and J genes are TRBV4-3 and TRBJ1-2, with a possible D match to TRBD1 (6 bases). The CDR3 totals 17 residues. Germline values: CDR1 LGHNA, CDR2 YSLEER. V lost 1 base, J lost 2 bases, and 17 bases lay in between. CDR3 coding DNA: TGCGCCAGCAGCCAAGCACTACCCGCAGGGGAGAACTATGGCTACACCTTC. It translates to CASSQALPAGENYGYTF.

The chain employs TRBV5-1 and TRBJ2-5; D is unresolved. The CDR3 covers 12 residues. Germline V lookup: CDR1 SGHRS, CDR2 YFSETQ. V was clipped by 4 bases and J by 5 bases, with 9 bases between them. CDR3 nucleotide sequence: TGCGCCAGCAGCAGTACCGGGGAGACCCAGTACTTC. Protein sequence: CASSSTGETQYF.

The chain uses TRBV4-3 and TRBJ2-7; D possibly corresponds to TRBD2 (5 bases). The CDR3 length is 15 residues. Germline values: CDR1 LGHNA, CDR2 YSLEER. V lost 2 bases and J lost 7, with 18 bases in between. CDR3 loop: CASSQSPDPGWEQYF. CDR3 coding DNA: TGCGCCAGCAGCCAATCCCCTGATCCGGGGTGGGAGCAGTACTTC.

The V call is TRBV5-1, the J call TRBJ1-2; D is uncertain. This CDR3 has 14 amino acids. Germline lookup yields CDR1 SGHRS and CDR2 YFSETQ. Trimming removed 4 bases from V and 4 bases from J, with 14 bases in between. The CDR3 DNA reads as TGCGCCAGCAGCCTTTCCTTCGACGGCTATGGCTACACCTTC. It encodes CASSLSFDGYGYTF.